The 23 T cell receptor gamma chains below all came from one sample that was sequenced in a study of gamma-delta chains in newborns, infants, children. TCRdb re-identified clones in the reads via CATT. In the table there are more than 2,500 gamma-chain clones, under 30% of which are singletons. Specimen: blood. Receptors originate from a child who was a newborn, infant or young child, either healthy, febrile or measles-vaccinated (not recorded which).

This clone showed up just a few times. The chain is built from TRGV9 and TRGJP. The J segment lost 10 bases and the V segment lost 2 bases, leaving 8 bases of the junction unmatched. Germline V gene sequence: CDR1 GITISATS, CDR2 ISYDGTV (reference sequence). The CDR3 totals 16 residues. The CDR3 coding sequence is TGTGCCTTGTGGGAGGAGCGCGTTTTGGGCAAAAAAATCAAGGTATTT. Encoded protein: CALWEERVLGKKIKVF.

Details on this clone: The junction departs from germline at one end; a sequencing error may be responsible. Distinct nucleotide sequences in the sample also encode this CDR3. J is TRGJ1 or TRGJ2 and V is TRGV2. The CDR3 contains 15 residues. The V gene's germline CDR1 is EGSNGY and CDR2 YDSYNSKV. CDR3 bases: TGTGCCACCTGGGACGGAATTTCGAATTATTATAAGAAACTCTTC. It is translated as CATWDGISNYYKKLF.

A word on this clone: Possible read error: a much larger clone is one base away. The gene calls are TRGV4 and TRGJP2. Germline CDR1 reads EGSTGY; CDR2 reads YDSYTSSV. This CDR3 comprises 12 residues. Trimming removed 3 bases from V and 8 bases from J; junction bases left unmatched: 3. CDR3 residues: CATWDRDWIKTF. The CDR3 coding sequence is TGTGCCACCTGGGATAGGGATTGGATCAAGACGTTT.

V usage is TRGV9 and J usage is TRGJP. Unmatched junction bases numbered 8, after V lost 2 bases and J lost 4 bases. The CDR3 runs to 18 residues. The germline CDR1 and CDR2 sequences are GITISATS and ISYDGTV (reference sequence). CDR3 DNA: TGTGCCTTGTGGGAGGGGATCCATCAAGAGTTGGGCAAAAAAATCAAGGTATTT. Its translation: CALWEGIHQELGKKIKVF.

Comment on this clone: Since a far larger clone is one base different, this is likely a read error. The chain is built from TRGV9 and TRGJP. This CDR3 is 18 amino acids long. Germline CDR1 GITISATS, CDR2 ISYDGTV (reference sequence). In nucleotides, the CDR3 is TGTGCCTTGGGGGAGGTGATTATGGTAGCGTTGGGCAAAAAAATCAAGGTATTT. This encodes CALGEVIMVALGKKIKVF.

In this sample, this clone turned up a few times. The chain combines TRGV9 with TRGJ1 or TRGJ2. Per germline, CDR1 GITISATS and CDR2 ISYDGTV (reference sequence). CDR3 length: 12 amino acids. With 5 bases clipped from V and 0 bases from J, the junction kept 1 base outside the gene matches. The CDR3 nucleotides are TGTGCCTTGTGGGGGAATTATTATAAGAAACTCTTT. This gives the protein CALWGNYYKKLF.

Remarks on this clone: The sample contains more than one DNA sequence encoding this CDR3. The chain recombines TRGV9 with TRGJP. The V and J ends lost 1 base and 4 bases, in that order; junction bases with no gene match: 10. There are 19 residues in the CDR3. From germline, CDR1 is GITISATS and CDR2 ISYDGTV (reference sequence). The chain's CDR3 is CALWEVIGAQELGKKIKVF. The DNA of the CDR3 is TGTGCCTTGTGGGAGGTCATTGGAGCTCAAGAGTTGGGCAAAAAAATCAAGGTATTT.

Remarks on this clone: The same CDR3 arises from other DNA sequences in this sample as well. The CDR3 is CALWEVLGELGKKIKVF. In nucleotides, the CDR3 is TGTGCCTTGTGGGAGGTCCTCGGGGAGTTGGGCAAAAAAATCAAGGTATTT. The chain carries TRGV9 and TRGJP. CDR3 length equals 17 residues. Germline V gene data show CDR1 as GITISATS and CDR2 as ISYDGTV (reference sequence). V shed 1 base, J shed 7 bases, and the junction held 7 bases outside the gene matches.

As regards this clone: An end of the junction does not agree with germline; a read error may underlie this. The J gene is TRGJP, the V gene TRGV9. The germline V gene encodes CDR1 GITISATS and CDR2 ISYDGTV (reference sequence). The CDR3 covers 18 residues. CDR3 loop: CALGEVQKGELGKKIKVF. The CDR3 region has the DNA TGTGCCTTGGGGGAGGTGCAAAAAGGGGAGTTGGGCAAAAAAATCAAGGTATTT.

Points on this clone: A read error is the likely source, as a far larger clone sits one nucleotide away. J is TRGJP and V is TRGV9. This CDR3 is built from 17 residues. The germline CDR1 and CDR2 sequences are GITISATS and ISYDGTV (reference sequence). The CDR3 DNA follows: TGTGCCTTGTGGGAGGCCCGTAAAGAGTTGGGCAAAAAAACCAAGGTATTT. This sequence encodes CALWEARKELGKKTKVF.

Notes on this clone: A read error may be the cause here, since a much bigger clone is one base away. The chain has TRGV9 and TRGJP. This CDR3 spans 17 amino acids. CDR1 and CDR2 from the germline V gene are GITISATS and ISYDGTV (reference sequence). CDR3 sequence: CALWEVHYEWGKKIKVF. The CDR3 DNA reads TGTGCCTTGTGGGAGGTGCATTATGAGTGGGGCAAAAAAATCAAGGTATTT.

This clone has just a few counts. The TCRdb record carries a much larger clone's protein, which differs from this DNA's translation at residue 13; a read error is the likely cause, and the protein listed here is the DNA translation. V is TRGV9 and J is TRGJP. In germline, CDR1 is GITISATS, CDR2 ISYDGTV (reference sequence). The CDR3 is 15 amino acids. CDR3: CALWGQELGKKIEVF. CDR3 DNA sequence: TGTGCCTTGTGGGGTCAAGAGTTGGGCAAAAAAATCGAGGTATTT.

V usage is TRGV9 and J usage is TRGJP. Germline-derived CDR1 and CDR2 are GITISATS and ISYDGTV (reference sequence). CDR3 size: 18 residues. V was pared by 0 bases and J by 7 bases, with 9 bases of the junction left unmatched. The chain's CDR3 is CALWEVQGVELGKKIKVF. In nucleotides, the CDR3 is TGTGCCTTGTGGGAGGTGCAAGGTGTGGAGTTGGGCAAAAAAATCAAGGTATTT.

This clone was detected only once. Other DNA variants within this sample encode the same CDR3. This chain's CDR3 is CALWEVEHKAQELGKKIKVF. As DNA, the CDR3 is TGTGCCTTGTGGGAGGTAGAGCACAAGGCACAAGAGTTGGGCAAAAAAATCAAGGTATTT. The chain couples TRGV9 to TRGJP. Germline loops: CDR1 GITISATS, CDR2 ISYDGTV (reference sequence). The CDR3 has 20 residues. With V trimmed by 1 base and J by 4 bases, 13 bases remained unmatched.

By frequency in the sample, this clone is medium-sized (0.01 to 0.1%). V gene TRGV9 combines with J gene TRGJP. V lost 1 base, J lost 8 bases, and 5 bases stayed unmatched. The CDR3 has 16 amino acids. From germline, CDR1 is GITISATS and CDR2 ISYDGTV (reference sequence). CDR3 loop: CALWEVRKLGKKIKVF. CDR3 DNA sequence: TGTGCCTTGTGGGAGGTCCGTAAGTTGGGCAAAAAAATCAAGGTATTT.

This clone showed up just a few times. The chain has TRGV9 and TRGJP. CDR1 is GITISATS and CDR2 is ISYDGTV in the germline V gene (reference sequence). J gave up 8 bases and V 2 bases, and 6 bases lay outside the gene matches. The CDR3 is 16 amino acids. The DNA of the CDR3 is TGTGCCTTGTGGGAGGAGACGAAGTTGGGCAAAAAAATCAAGGTATTT. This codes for CALWEETKLGKKIKVF.

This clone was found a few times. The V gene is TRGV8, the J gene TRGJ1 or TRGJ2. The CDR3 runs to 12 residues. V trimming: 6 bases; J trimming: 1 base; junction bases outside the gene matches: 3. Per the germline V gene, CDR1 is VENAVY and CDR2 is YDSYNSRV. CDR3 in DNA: TGTGCCACCTGGTCTAATTATTATAAGAAACTCTTT. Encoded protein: CATWSNYYKKLF.

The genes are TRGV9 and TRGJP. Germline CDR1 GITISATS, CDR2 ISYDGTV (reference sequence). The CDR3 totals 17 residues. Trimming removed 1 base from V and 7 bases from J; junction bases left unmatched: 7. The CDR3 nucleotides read TGTGCCTTGTGGGAGGTCAAATGGGAGTTGGGCAAAAAAATCAAGGTATTT. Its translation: CALWEVKWELGKKIKVF.

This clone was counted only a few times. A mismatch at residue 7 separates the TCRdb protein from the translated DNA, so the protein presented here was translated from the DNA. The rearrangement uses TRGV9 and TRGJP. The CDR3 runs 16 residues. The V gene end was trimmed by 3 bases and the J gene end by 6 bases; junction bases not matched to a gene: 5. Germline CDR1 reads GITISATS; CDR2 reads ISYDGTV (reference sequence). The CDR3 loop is CALWEILELGKKIKVF. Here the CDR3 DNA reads TGTGCCTTGTGGGAGATCTTAGAGTTGGGCAAAAAAATCAAGGTATTT.

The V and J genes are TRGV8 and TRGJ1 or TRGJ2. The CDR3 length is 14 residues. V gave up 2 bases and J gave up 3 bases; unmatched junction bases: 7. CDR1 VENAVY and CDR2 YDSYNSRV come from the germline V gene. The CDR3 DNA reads TGTGCCACCTGGGATAAGGCGCGTTATTATAAGAAACTCTTT. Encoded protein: CATWDKARYYKKLF.

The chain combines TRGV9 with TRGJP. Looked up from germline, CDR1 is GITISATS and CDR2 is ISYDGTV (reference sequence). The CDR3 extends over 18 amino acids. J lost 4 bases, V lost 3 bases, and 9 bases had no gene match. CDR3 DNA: TGTGCCTTGTGGGAGCTGCGGGTCCAAGAGTTGGGCAAAAAAATCAAGGTATTT. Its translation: CALWELRVQELGKKIKVF.

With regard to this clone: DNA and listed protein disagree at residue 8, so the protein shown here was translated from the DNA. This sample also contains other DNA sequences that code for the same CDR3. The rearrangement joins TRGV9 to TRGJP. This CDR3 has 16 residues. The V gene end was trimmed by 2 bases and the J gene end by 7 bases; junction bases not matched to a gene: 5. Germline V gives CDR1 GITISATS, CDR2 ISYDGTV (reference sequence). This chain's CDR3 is CALWEATELGKKIKVF. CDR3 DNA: TGTGCCTTGTGGGAGGCGACTGAGTTGGGCAAAAAAATCAAGGTATTT.

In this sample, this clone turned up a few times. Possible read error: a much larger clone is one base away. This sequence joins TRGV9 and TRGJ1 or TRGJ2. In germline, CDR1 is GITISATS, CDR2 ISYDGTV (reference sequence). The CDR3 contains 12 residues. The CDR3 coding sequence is TGCGCCTTGTGGGAGGCTTATTATAAGAAACTCTTT. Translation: CALWEAYYKKLF.